This T cell receptor (beta chain) emerged from a study of T cell clusters in autoimmune cytopenias. The germline V gene has CDR1 DFQATT and CDR2 SNEGSKA (reference sequence). CDR3 length equals 12 residues. Each sample's input was around 270 ng genomic DNA, 38,000 or so genome equivalents. One tube held mixed TRB-A and TRB-B primer pools for touch-down PCR. TCRdb processed the multiplex PCR reads again and assigns one entry to each CDR3 protein, with no DNA. The sample has about 12,000 distinct CDR3 sequences. The same data also went into a second study, on T cell repertoires in aging, cancer and after chemotherapy. In that study: Donor ages fell into six groups from 30 or younger up to 70 or older.

The rearrangement joins TRBV20-1 to TRBJ1-4. This TCR derives from a human donor in good health. The sample taken for sequencing was peripheral blood. The CDR3 sequence: CSARVRGEKLFF.